Listed here is a single T cell receptor beta chain. The target antigen is unknown. The entry originates in a study of T-cell reconstitution after alpha-beta-depleted transplantation in children. Study findings and constraints: When one year had passed after transplant, most T-cell counts and diversity came from newly produced T cells. The study reportedly traced alpha-beta T cells about two months after transplant to several hundred expanded graft clones. Some patients owed their high day-60 TCRbeta diversity to surviving recipient T cells and thymic progenitors.

Unique molecular identifiers were incorporated during preparation of the TCRbeta library. TCRdb processed the PCR reads anew with MiXCR; each CDR3 protein has one entry. The data show fewer than 450,000 distinct CDR3 sequences, roughly 17% seen once. Here the sequenced sample was PBMCs, mostly from graft donor cells, taken 360 days after TCRalphabeta/CD19-depleted stem cell transplant. This clonotype was sampled from a male patient between 2 and 10 years old who had a stem cell transplant for acute lymphoblastic leukemia, so the T cells may come from the graft donor.

The CDR3 DNA sequence: TGTGCCAGCAGTGAAGCGCGGGGGTCTAGCAATCAGCCCCAGCATTTT. Its protein product is CASSEARGSSNQPQHF. V usage is TRBV2 and J usage is TRBJ1-5; D perhaps matches TRBD1 (5 bases). This CDR3 has 16 amino acids. V lost 0 bases to trimming and J lost 0 bases, with 9 bases between them. Germline V gives CDR1 SNHLY, CDR2 FYNNEI.